These T cell receptor beta chains were read from a single sample in a study of T cell responses to AZD1222 COVID-19 vaccine. The data were produced by immunoSEQ multiplex PCR, yet TCRdb's version contains in-frame clones alone and is incomplete. The sample records about 140,000 clones, about 92% being singletons. Specimen: peripheral blood, collected after recovery from COVID-19. All receptors come from an adult who had recovered from COVID-19. Each CDR3 is given with its conserved first and last residue. D genes are given only for firm matches. Not every row has a clone size; where given, it reads once, few, many or a size class.

V gene: TRBV6-5
clone size: .
D gene: TRBD1
J gene: TRBJ2-7
CDR3 protein: CASSSAAGTVDEQYF
CDR3 DNA: TGTGCCAGCAGTTCCGCCGCCGGGACAGTCGACGAGCAGTACTTC

V gene: TRBV7-9
clone size: once
D gene: TRBD1
J gene: TRBJ1-1
CDR3 protein: CASSGQGIGDTEAFF
CDR3 DNA: TGTGCCAGCAGCGGACAGGGGATAGGAGACACTGAAGCTTTCTTT

V gene: TRBV15
clone size: .
D gene: .
J gene: TRBJ1-5
CDR3 protein: CATSRGGNSNQPQHF
CDR3 DNA: TGTGCCACCAGCAGAGGAGGGAATAGCAATCAGCCCCAGCATTTT

V gene: TRBV3-1/TRBV3-2
clone size: .
D gene: .
J gene: TRBJ1-2
CDR3 protein: CASSQGTAVGYTF
CDR3 DNA: TGTGCCAGCAGCCAAGGAACTGCGGTAGGCTACACCTTC

V gene: TRBV19
clone size: .
D gene: .
J gene: TRBJ1-5
CDR3 protein: CASSIEPSNQPQHF
CDR3 DNA: TGTGCCAGTAGTATAGAGCCCAGCAATCAGCCCCAGCATTTT

V gene: TRBV5-1
clone size: .
D gene: .
J gene: TRBJ2-7
CDR3 protein: CASSLGVGDRHF
CDR3 DNA: TGCGCCAGCAGCTTAGGAGTAGGAGACCGGCATTTC

V gene: TRBV10-3
clone size: once
D gene: .
J gene: TRBJ2-5
CDR3 protein: CAISLTAGTYQETQYF
CDR3 DNA: TGTGCCATCTCGTTAACCGCAGGAACCTACCAAGAGACCCAGTACTTC

V gene: TRBV6-2/TRBV6-3
clone size: once
D gene: .
J gene: TRBJ1-1
CDR3 protein: CASSYGISGRNTEAFF
CDR3 DNA: TGTGCCAGCAGTTACGGGATTTCCGGGAGGAACACTGAAGCTTTCTTT

V gene: TRBV6-2/TRBV6-3
clone size: .
D gene: TRBD2
J gene: TRBJ2-3
CDR3 protein: CASSYSPSGPTDTQYF
CDR3 DNA: TGTGCCAGCAGTTACTCTCCTAGCGGTCCCACAGATACGCAGTATTTT

V gene: TRBV28
clone size: few
D gene: TRBD2
J gene: TRBJ2-7
CDR3 protein: CASSLFSIAGGRTSSYEQYF
CDR3 DNA: TGTGCCAGCAGTTTATTTTCCATAGCGGGAGGGCGAACCTCATCCTACGAGCAGTACTTC

V gene: TRBV5-1
clone size: .
D gene: .
J gene: TRBJ1-2
CDR3 protein: CASSPLGTYRDYGYTF
CDR3 DNA: TGCGCCAGCAGCCCTCTCGGGACTTACAGGGACTATGGCTACACCTTC

V gene: TRBV7-9
clone size: .
D gene: TRBD2
J gene: TRBJ2-1
CDR3 protein: CASSQGGLAAWIGQFF
CDR3 DNA: TGTGCCAGCAGCCAGGGGGGACTAGCCGCTTGGATCGGGCAGTTCTTC

V gene: TRBV3-1/TRBV3-2
clone size: .
D gene: .
J gene: TRBJ1-6
CDR3 protein: CASSQGLARRSPLHF
CDR3 DNA: TGTGCCAGCAGCCAAGGACTGGCGAGGCGTTCACCCCTCCACTTT

V gene: TRBV19
clone size: .
D gene: .
J gene: TRBJ1-2
CDR3 protein: CASSIAETAYGYTF
CDR3 DNA: TGTGCCAGTAGTATAGCCGAGACAGCTTATGGCTACACCTTC

V gene: TRBV18
clone size: .
D gene: .
J gene: TRBJ2-5
CDR3 protein: CASSPLGETQYF
CDR3 DNA: TGTGCCAGCTCACCACTGGGAGAGACCCAGTACTTC

V gene: TRBV5-1
clone size: .
D gene: .
J gene: TRBJ2-1
CDR3 protein: CASSGGTKPEQFF
CDR3 DNA: TGCGCCAGCAGCGGGGGTACTAAACCTGAGCAGTTCTTC

V gene: TRBV19
clone size: .
D gene: .
J gene: TRBJ2-2
CDR3 protein: CASSPGPAQRGLAGGLNTGELFF
CDR3 DNA: TGTGCCAGTAGTCCTGGTCCCGCTCAAAGGGGGCTAGCGGGTGGCTTGAACACCGGGGAGCTGTTTTTT

V gene: TRBV5-1
clone size: .
D gene: .
J gene: TRBJ1-4
CDR3 protein: CASSQGLTTNEKLFF
CDR3 DNA: TGCGCCAGCAGCCAAGGACTGACAACTAATGAAAAACTGTTTTTT

V gene: TRBV10-3
clone size: few
D gene: .
J gene: TRBJ2-3
CDR3 protein: CAISGTSTDTQYF
CDR3 DNA: TGTGCCATCAGTGGGACTAGCACAGATACGCAGTATTTT

V gene: TRBV11-3
clone size: .
D gene: TRBD2
J gene: TRBJ2-1
CDR3 protein: CASSHLAGDHNEQFF
CDR3 DNA: TGTGCCAGCAGTCATCTAGCGGGAGATCACAATGAGCAGTTCTTC

V gene: TRBV2
clone size: .
D gene: .
J gene: TRBJ1-2
CDR3 protein: CASSEVAGVVGGYTF
CDR3 DNA: TGTGCCAGCAGTGAAGTGGCAGGGGTTGTGGGTGGCTACACCTTC

V gene: TRBV5-6
clone size: once
D gene: TRBD2
J gene: TRBJ2-1
CDR3 protein: CASSSLLADYNEQFF
CDR3 DNA: TGTGCCAGCAGCTCACTACTAGCGGATTACAATGAGCAGTTCTTC

V gene: TRBV7-9
clone size: .
D gene: .
J gene: TRBJ2-7
CDR3 protein: CASSSPQGFVYEQYF
CDR3 DNA: TGTGCCAGCAGCTCTCCCCAGGGTTTTGTCTACGAGCAGTACTTC

V gene: TRBV7-9
clone size: .
D gene: TRBD2
J gene: TRBJ2-1
CDR3 protein: CASSPAGLSNEQFF
CDR3 DNA: TGTGCCAGCAGCCCGGCGGGACTAAGCAATGAGCAGTTCTTC

V gene: TRBV5-1
clone size: once
D gene: TRBD1
J gene: TRBJ2-7
CDR3 protein: CASSPLRGQGPYEQYF
CDR3 DNA: TGCGCCAGCAGCCCACTCAGGGGACAGGGGCCCTACGAGCAGTACTTC

V gene: TRBV30
clone size: .
D gene: .
J gene: TRBJ2-7
CDR3 protein: CAWSKAVSYEQYF
CDR3 DNA: TGTGCCTGGAGTAAGGCTGTATCCTACGAGCAGTACTTC

V gene: TRBV5-1
clone size: .
D gene: .
J gene: TRBJ2-7
CDR3 protein: CASSLAGRGTYEQYF
CDR3 DNA: TGCGCCAGCAGCTTGGCCGGGCGGGGTACCTACGAGCAGTACTTC

V gene: TRBV3-1/TRBV3-2
clone size: .
D gene: .
J gene: TRBJ1-3
CDR3 protein: CASSQGVPGNTIYF
CDR3 DNA: TGTGCCAGCAGCCAAGGAGTCCCTGGAAACACCATATATTTT

V gene: TRBV7-9
clone size: .
D gene: .
J gene: TRBJ2-5
CDR3 protein: CASSLPSEQETQYF
CDR3 DNA: TGTGCCAGCAGCTTGCCTAGCGAGCAAGAGACCCAGTACTTC

V gene: TRBV2
clone size: .
D gene: .
J gene: TRBJ2-3
CDR3 protein: CASNPQSSTDTQYF
CDR3 DNA: TGTGCCAGCAACCCCCAATCTAGCACAGATACGCAGTATTTT

V gene: TRBV27
clone size: .
D gene: .
J gene: TRBJ1-5
CDR3 protein: CASRDTGMGQPQHF
CDR3 DNA: TGTGCCAGCAGGGATACAGGGATGGGTCAGCCCCAGCATTTT

V gene: TRBV27
clone size: once
D gene: .
J gene: TRBJ2-3
CDR3 protein: CASSFGWSDTQYF
CDR3 DNA: TGTGCCAGCAGTTTTGGTTGGTCAGATACGCAGTATTTT

V gene: TRBV6-5
clone size: .
D gene: TRBD1
J gene: TRBJ2-7
CDR3 protein: CASTPGTGKYEQYF
CDR3 DNA: TGTGCCAGCACCCCAGGGACAGGCAAATACGAGCAGTACTTC

V gene: TRBV27
clone size: .
D gene: TRBD1
J gene: TRBJ1-5
CDR3 protein: CASSATGFRQPQHF
CDR3 DNA: TGTGCCAGCAGTGCGACAGGGTTTAGGCAGCCCCAGCATTTT

V gene: TRBV12-3/TRBV12-4
clone size: .
D gene: TRBD2
J gene: TRBJ2-3
CDR3 protein: CASGLASGDTQYF
CDR3 DNA: TGTGCCAGCGGACTAGCCTCAGGAGATACGCAGTATTTT

V gene: TRBV19
clone size: .
D gene: .
J gene: TRBJ1-1
CDR3 protein: CASTPPGEMNTEAFF
CDR3 DNA: TGTGCCAGTACTCCCCCCGGGGAAATGAACACTGAAGCTTTCTTT

V gene: TRBV27
clone size: .
D gene: .
J gene: TRBJ1-2
CDR3 protein: CASSFTGLPYSTYGYTF
CDR3 DNA: TGTGCCAGCAGCTTCACGGGACTCCCCTATTCTACCTATGGCTACACCTTC

V gene: TRBV7-9
clone size: .
D gene: .
J gene: TRBJ1-1
CDR3 protein: CASSGPGGQNTEAFF
CDR3 DNA: TGTGCCAGCAGCGGCCCGGGGGGCCAGAACACTGAAGCTTTCTTT

V gene: TRBV7-2
clone size: .
D gene: TRBD1
J gene: TRBJ1-1
CDR3 protein: CASSLDKRTGRASYTEAFF
CDR3 DNA: TGTGCCAGCAGCTTAGATAAGAGGACAGGGAGAGCCTCCTACACTGAAGCTTTCTTT

V gene: TRBV3-1/TRBV3-2
clone size: .
D gene: TRBD1
J gene: TRBJ2-5
CDR3 protein: CASSPKEPGRDRVPPETQYF
CDR3 DNA: TGTGCCAGCAGCCCTAAAGAACCGGGCCGGGACAGGGTACCACCGGAGACCCAGTACTTC

V gene: TRBV27
clone size: .
D gene: .
J gene: TRBJ2-7
CDR3 protein: CASSSYRDSDYEQYF
CDR3 DNA: TGTGCCAGCAGTTCCTACCGGGACTCCGACTACGAGCAGTACTTC

V gene: TRBV7-2
clone size: once
D gene: .
J gene: TRBJ2-7
CDR3 protein: CASRGGTYEQYF
CDR3 DNA: TGTGCGAGCAGGGGGGGAACCTACGAGCAGTACTTC

V gene: TRBV6-6
clone size: .
D gene: .
J gene: TRBJ1-1
CDR3 protein: CASSYVVGPETEAFF
CDR3 DNA: TGTGCCAGCAGTTACGTAGTGGGGCCGGAAACTGAAGCTTTCTTT

V gene: TRBV28
clone size: .
D gene: TRBD1
J gene: TRBJ1-5
CDR3 protein: CATSLGGQVNQPQHF
CDR3 DNA: TGTGCCACCTCCCTTGGGGGACAGGTCAATCAGCCCCAGCATTTT

V gene: TRBV5-1
clone size: .
D gene: .
J gene: TRBJ2-7
CDR3 protein: CASSHLGQSPPRYEQYF
CDR3 DNA: TGCGCCAGCAGCCATTTAGGACAGTCTCCCCCAAGATACGAGCAGTACTTC

V gene: TRBV18
clone size: .
D gene: .
J gene: TRBJ1-5
CDR3 protein: CASSRDGGNQPQHF
CDR3 DNA: TGTGCCAGCTCACGAGACGGAGGCAATCAGCCCCAGCATTTT

V gene: TRBV18
clone size: .
D gene: .
J gene: TRBJ2-7
CDR3 protein: CASSPQSAAYEQYF
CDR3 DNA: TGTGCCAGCTCACCACAGAGCGCCGCCTACGAGCAGTACTTC

V gene: TRBV28
clone size: .
D gene: .
J gene: TRBJ2-7
CDR3 protein: CASRPTGQALSYEQYF
CDR3 DNA: TGTGCCAGCAGGCCCACGGGCCAGGCCCTATCCTACGAGCAGTACTTC

V gene: TRBV14
clone size: .
D gene: TRBD1
J gene: TRBJ1-2
CDR3 protein: CASSQETGVNYGYTF
CDR3 DNA: TGTGCCAGCAGCCAAGAGACAGGGGTTAACTATGGCTACACCTTC

V gene: TRBV6-5
clone size: .
D gene: .
J gene: TRBJ2-1
CDR3 protein: CASSPDGMGYNEQFF
CDR3 DNA: TGTGCCAGCAGTCCGGACGGCATGGGGTACAATGAGCAGTTCTTC

V gene: TRBV5-4
clone size: once
D gene: TRBD2
J gene: TRBJ2-1
CDR3 protein: CASSFSGRAGNEQFF
CDR3 DNA: TGTGCCAGCAGCTTTAGCGGGAGGGCCGGAAATGAGCAGTTCTTC

V gene: TRBV2
clone size: once
D gene: TRBD1
J gene: TRBJ2-1
CDR3 protein: CASSEPRTGYNEQFF
CDR3 DNA: TGTGCCAGCAGTGAACCGCGGACAGGGTACAATGAGCAGTTCTTC

V gene: TRBV6-2/TRBV6-3
clone size: .
D gene: TRBD2
J gene: TRBJ2-7
CDR3 protein: CASSPWTSGSDEQYF
CDR3 DNA: TGTGCCAGCAGTCCCTGGACTAGCGGGAGTGATGAGCAGTACTTC